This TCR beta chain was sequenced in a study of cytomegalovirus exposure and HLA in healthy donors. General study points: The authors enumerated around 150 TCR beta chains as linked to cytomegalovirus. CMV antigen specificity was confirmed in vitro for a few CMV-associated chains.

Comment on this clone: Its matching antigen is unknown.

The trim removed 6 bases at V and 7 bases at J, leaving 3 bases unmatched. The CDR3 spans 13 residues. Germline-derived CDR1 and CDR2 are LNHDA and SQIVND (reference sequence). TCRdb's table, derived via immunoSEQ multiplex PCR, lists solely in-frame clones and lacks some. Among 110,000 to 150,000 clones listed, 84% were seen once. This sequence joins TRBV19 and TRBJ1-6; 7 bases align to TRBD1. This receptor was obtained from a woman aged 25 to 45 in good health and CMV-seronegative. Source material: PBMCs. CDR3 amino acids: CASSIQGNSPLHF. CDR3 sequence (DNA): TGTGCCAGTAGCATACAGGGGAATTCACCCCTCCACTTT.